This entry lists 5 T cell receptor beta chains sequenced from one sample in a study of persistence of HIV-infected CD4 T cells. Stimulation used 7.5 to 10 ug/mL lysate from CMV-infected fibroblasts. Memory cells lacking CD40L and CD69 with high CD45RO were sorted. These receptors are not linked to any known antigen. The immunoSEQ assay was version 4, run in survey mode. TCRdb's table, derived via immunoSEQ multiplex PCR, lists solely in-frame clones and lacks some. Found here are around 48,000 clones, about 81% of them singletons; the top ten hold 3%. The specimen comprised CD4+ T cells sorted from PBMCs after approximately 20-hour stimulation, sampled from a patient who received antiretroviral therapy. The receptors were gathered from an adult man with HIV who was CMV-seropositive.

The chain has TRBV6-6 and TRBJ1-1; D may be TRBD1 (6 bases). This CDR3 contains 14 residues. The germline CDR1 and CDR2 sequences are MNHNY and SVGAGI (reference sequence). V was shortened by 2 bases and J by 7 bases, with 14 bases between the two germline ends. For the CDR3, the DNA is TGTGCCAGCAGTTACCCAGGGGCGGGCCTTGAAGCTTTCTTT. It specifies CASSYPGAGLEAFF.

This chain links TRBV2 with TRBJ1-4, with D possibly matching TRBD1 (6 bases). The V gene lost 7 bases and the J gene lost 5 bases, with 8 bases spanning the gap. The CDR3 extends over 12 amino acids. The germline V gene encodes CDR1 SNHLY and CDR2 FYNNEI. The CDR3 protein is CASTQGNEKLFF. For the CDR3, the DNA is TGTGCCAGCACCCAGGGGAATGAAAAACTGTTTTTT.

The chain is built from TRBV12-5 and TRBJ1-5; unclear D gene. Trimming pared 1 base from V and 3 bases from J, leaving 7 bases between. This CDR3 has 14 residues. Germline V gene lookup returns CDR1 LGHNT and CDR2 FRNRAP. As DNA, the CDR3 is TGTGCTAGTGGTTTGGGGGGAATCAATCAGCCCCAGCATTTT. Translation gives CASGLGGINQPQHF. Variable domain in full (rest from reference TRBV12-5 and TRBJ1-5): DARVTQTPRHKVTEMGQEVTMRCQPILGHNTVFWYRQTMMQGLELLAYFRNRAPLDDSGMPKDRFSAEMPDATLATLKIQPSEPRDSAVYFCASGLGGINQPQHFGDGTRLSIL.

This clone was seen a few times. The chain employs TRBV2 and TRBJ1-6; 8 bases are a match to TRBD1. The J segment lost 7 bases and the V segment lost 4 bases, leaving 3 bases of the junction unmatched. Germline V gene sequence: CDR1 SNHLY, CDR2 FYNNEI. The CDR3 is made up of 14 amino acids. CDR3 protein: CASSGAGGNSPLHF. CDR3 nucleotide sequence: TGTGCCAGCAGTGGGGCAGGGGGCAATTCACCCCTCCACTTT.

This clone was detected only once. V gene TRBV5-1 combines with J gene TRBJ2-2, with D maybe TRBD1 (5 bases). CDR1 and CDR2 (germline): SGHRS, YFSETQ. The CDR3 length is 15 residues. Trimming shortened V by 0 bases and J by 7 bases, and 13 bases separated the two germline ends. CDR3 residues: CASSLVKQGVGELFF. DNA of the CDR3: TGCGCCAGCAGCTTGGTGAAGCAGGGCGTCGGGGAGCTGTTTTTT.